The 13 T cell receptor beta chains reported below all come from one sample, sequenced in a study of blood T cell repertoires in COVID-19. TCRdb's table, derived via immunoSEQ multiplex PCR, lists solely in-frame clones and lacks some. The table has roughly 150,000 clones, around 89% seen once. The sample was peripheral blood. The receptor source for this set is a woman in her thirties or forties with acute or convalescent COVID-19.

J is TRBJ2-5 and V is TRBV5-1; D not resolved. Germline CDR1 reads SGHRS; CDR2 reads YFSETQ. The CDR3 covers 22 residues. V lost 0 bases, J lost 1 base, and 31 bases lay in between. DNA of the CDR3: TGCGCCAGCAGCTTGGTTCCTAAAACTCTGCTTGCGGAAATCTCAGTCCAAGAGACCCAGTACTTC. This translates into CASSLVPKTLLAEISVQETQYF. The full variable domain, in which reference TRBV5-1 and TRBJ2-5 provide the parts outside the CDR3, is KAGVTQTPRYLIKTRGQQVTLSCSPISGHRSVSWYQQTPGQGLQFLFEYFSETQRNKGNFPGRFSGRQFSNSRSEMNVSTLELGDSALYLCASSLVPKTLLAEISVQETQYFGPGTRLLVL.

The gene calls are TRBV7-8 and TRBJ1-1; D unresolved. V was shortened by 3 bases and J by 1 base, with 18 bases between the two germline ends. Germline CDR1 is SGHVS and CDR2 is FQNEAQ. The CDR3 totals 17 residues. CDR3 protein: CASSLMGTILTNTEAFF. Written as DNA, the CDR3 is TGTGCCAGCAGCTTGATGGGCACAATCTTGACGAACACTGAAGCTTTCTTT.

This chain joins TRBV10-3 and TRBJ2-1, with D possibly matching TRBD2 (6 bases). CDR3 length: 15 residues. Trimming took 2 bases from V and 2 from J, leaving 10 bases between them. Germline V gene sequence: CDR1 ENHRY, CDR2 SYGVKD. CDR3 sequence: CAISENSGTYNEQFF. For the CDR3, the DNA is TGTGCCATCAGTGAGAATAGCGGCACCTACAATGAGCAGTTCTTC.

Only one count was recorded for this clone. The genes are TRBV6-5 and TRBJ2-3, with D possibly TRBD1 on 6 matching bases. The V gene's germline CDR1 is MNHEY and CDR2 SVGAGI. The CDR3 has 14 residues. The V end lost 2 bases, the J end lost 4 bases, and 10 bases lay between the germline ends. The chain's CDR3 is CASSYGDIPDTQYF. The CDR3 coding sequence is TGTGCCAGCAGTTACGGGGACATACCAGATACGCAGTATTTT.

The chain couples TRBV3-1 (or the pseudogene TRBV3-2) to TRBJ1-5; 7 nucleotides agree with TRBD1. The length of the CDR3 is 16 residues. Germline V CDR1 and CDR2: LGHDT, YNNKEL (reference sequence). V trimming: 1 base; J trimming: 1 base; junction bases outside the gene matches: 4. The CDR3 loop is CASSQGYRGSNQPQHF. The CDR3 region has the DNA TGTGCCAGCAGCCAAGGATACAGGGGAAGCAATCAGCCCCAGCATTTT.

The chain has TRBV5-5 and TRBJ2-5; 9 bases fit TRBD2. Unmatched junction bases numbered 7, after V lost 4 bases and J lost 3 bases. Germline CDR1 SGHKS, CDR2 YYEKEE (reference sequence). The CDR3 extends over 15 amino acids. The CDR3 bases are TGTGCCAGCAGCGGGCGGGAGGGGAGAGAAGAGACCCAGTACTTC. Its protein product is CASSGREGREETQYF.

This clone was picked up one time. This chain connects TRBV9 to TRBJ1-1; TRBD1 is a possible D gene (6 bases). Deletions cut 5 bases from V and 11 bases from J, with 22 bases between. This CDR3 is built from 14 residues. Germline V gene sequence: CDR1 SGDLS, CDR2 YYNGEE. The CDR3 spells CASRPGQNPSSAFF. In DNA form, the CDR3 reads TGTGCCAGCAGACCGGGACAAAATCCTTCCTCGGCTTTCTTT.

The J gene is TRBJ2-5, the V gene TRBV7-9, with 7 bases fitting TRBD2. In germline, CDR1 is SEHNR, CDR2 FQNEAQ (reference sequence). J was trimmed by 2 bases and V by 5 bases; bases with no gene match: 2. The CDR3 is 13 residues long. The CDR3 protein is CASSQGLQETQYF. The DNA for the CDR3 is TGTGCCAGCAGCCAGGGACTACAAGAGACCCAGTACTTC.

The gene calls are TRBV21-1 and TRBJ2-7; the table gives TRBD1 as D, unverified against the DNA. TRBV21-1 is a recognized pseudogene. CDR3 length equals 15 residues. CDR3: CASSKIPRGPYEQYF. The CDR3 bases are TGTGCCAGCAGCAAAATACCCAGGGGGCCCTACGAGCAGTACTTC.

The V and J genes are TRBV10-3 and TRBJ2-1; TRBD1 matches 8 bases. The CDR3 consists of 16 residues. With 3 bases clipped from V and 6 bases from J, the junction kept 10 bases outside the gene matches. Germline lookup yields CDR1 ENHRY and CDR2 SYGVKD. CDR3 nucleotides: TGTGCCATCAGTGAACTTACAGGGGGTACAACCAATGAGCAGTTCTTC. Translation gives CAISELTGGTTNEQFF.

The chain is built from TRBV25-1 and TRBJ2-1, with a tentative D call TRBD1 (6 bases). Per germline, CDR1 MGHDK and CDR2 SYGVNS. The V gene lost 2 bases and the J gene lost 6 bases, with 14 bases spanning the gap. CDR3 length: 15 amino acids. CDR3 nucleotide sequence: TGTGCCAGCAGTGAAAGGGCCCAGGGGTCCAATGAGCAGTTCTTC. It translates to CASSERAQGSNEQFF.

The chain uses TRBV2 and TRBJ1-1; 10 positions agree with TRBD1. The germline V gene has CDR1 SNHLY and CDR2 FYNNEI. The CDR3 is made up of 16 amino acids. Germline trimming cut 2 bases from V and 1 base from J; bases unmatched to any gene: 4. The CDR3 loop reads CASSETGTGANTEAFF. CDR3 in DNA: TGTGCCAGCAGTGAAACCGGGACAGGGGCGAACACTGAAGCTTTCTTT.

The chain is built from TRBV9 and TRBJ2-1, with 10 bases identical to TRBD2. CDR3 length: 19 amino acids. J was trimmed by 5 bases and V by 5 bases; bases with no gene match: 19. Germline CDR1 is SGDLS and CDR2 is YYNGEE. The CDR3 spells CASSVDDRDSGGTDNEQFF. In DNA form, the CDR3 reads TGTGCCAGCAGTGTCGATGACAGGGATAGCGGGGGGACAGACAATGAGCAGTTCTTC.